This TCR beta chain derives from a study of blood T cell repertoires in COVID-19. Trimming at V came to 4 bases and at J to 8 bases, leaving 6 bases not matched to a gene. The CDR3 loop spans 14 amino acids. Germline loops: CDR1 SGDLS, CDR2 YYNGEE. Per the authors' pipeline: Counts of nucleated cells, estimated from reference gene primer amplification, were obtained. Clones were sequenced by immunoSEQ multiplex PCR, and TCRdb holds only the in-frame ones, with some missing. V and J calls and clone size are as listed in that table; D and trimming were resolved from the DNA. The data show 250,000 or so clones, 70% to 90% seen once. Participant age was about 18 to 89 years, and participants resided in about two dozen US areas.

The genes are TRBV9 and TRBJ1-5; 10 bases align to TRBD1. Sequencing was performed on PBMCs or T cells enriched from blood (not recorded which). This receptor was identified in a young man who had recovered from COVID-19. The CDR3 loop reads CASSLTGGREPQHF. DNA of the CDR3: TGTGCCAGCAGCCTGACAGGGGGCAGAGAGCCCCAGCATTTT.